The source of this T cell receptor (beta chain) is a study of cytomegalovirus exposure and HLA in healthy donors. Concerning this clone itself: Its antigen remains unknown.

Whole-study results and caveats: When a later analysis compared HLA-associated TCR beta chains with equally common others, the HLA-associated chains turned out to be more clonally expanded and to have lower generation probabilities. The study labeled 170 or so TCR beta chains cytomegalovirus-associated. Follow-up analysis seemed to connect common viral pathogens with several of the most significant clusters identified.

The CDR3 is 18 amino acids. Per germline, CDR1 SGHDT and CDR2 YYEEEE. Unmatched junction bases numbered 14, after V lost 4 bases and J lost 7 bases. Healthy bone marrow donors supplied every sample. It was with 60 Vbeta and 13 Jbeta primers that the PCR ran. Sequencing used immunoSEQ multiplex PCR; TCRdb keeps in-frame clones, though not all of them. The sample yields about 140,000 clones, roughly 74% seen once. This rearrangement joins TRBV5-6 to TRBJ2-3; 14 bases match TRBD2. The source is a man between 18 and 35 years old in good health and CMV-seropositive. The sequenced material came from PBMCs. The CDR3 protein is CASSLGLAGGPRTNTQYF. The CDR3 DNA sequence: TGTGCCAGCAGCCTAGGACTAGCGGGAGGACCGAGGACTAATACGCAGTATTTT.